This TCR beta chain was identified during a study of blood T cell repertoires in COVID-19 (dated by TCRdb to the early 2020s). About the investigation overall: Samples from collaborators originated in the United States, Italy and Spain and spanned both the acute and convalescent phases of COVID-19. The prospective study material was composed of cDNA or gDNA derived from T cells, B-cell-depleted T cells, or PBMCs. The dataset comprised deeply sampled blood TCRbeta repertoires from subjects exposed to, actively infected with, or recovered from COVID-19. The repertoires were made available in a free public database intended to serve as a resource for research on the immune response to SARS-CoV-2. The samples were drawn from the first 160 participants of the ongoing ImmuneRACE study and from 1,254 subjects provided by 6 global collaborators. Sample metadata almost always included a de-identified subject ID, COVID-19 status, age in years and sex. HLA class I and class II types, where available, came from metadata supplied by the sample provider rather than from assay-based typing. The investigation overall reported the following: The quantity of clinical and demographic metadata differed by source and by participant and was supplied without curation.

The immunoSEQ Assay, a bias-controlled multiplex PCR, was used to amplify TCRbeta CDR3 regions from genomic DNA. The authors' analysis ran thus. The number of nucleated cells in each sample was estimated by amplification of reference gene primers within the assay. To quantify the absolute abundance of each unique TCRbeta CDR3 rearrangement, sequence reads were collapsed and filtered. Productive Simpson clonality was computed per sample as the square root of Simpson's diversity index over productive rearrangements. The immuneACCESS repertoire file appears here via TCRdb, limited to in-frame rearrangements. These files lack a portion of the clones; in checked studies, under half of the deficit traces to unresolved V genes, and the cause of the others is not known. V, J and clone size are taken as reported in that table, and D and trimming were inferred from the DNA itself. The table for this sample lists roughly 110,000 clones; approximately 84% of them were counted only once. Jointly, the top ten make up around 3.5% of the sample.

This clone showed up just a few times. The clone's antigen remains unknown. Base quality data are lacking; no much larger clone is found one base away. Each collaborating institution followed its own protocols to collect whole blood in K2EDTA tubes. For TCRbeta analysis, collaborator samples were shipped as frozen whole blood, as isolated PBMCs, or as DNA extracted from either sample type. The cysteine opens and the phenylalanine closes a CDR3 of 13 amino acids. The DNA shown is the 39-base CDR3, in frame from base 1. V drops 2 bases and J drops 8 bases, leaving 10 bases in between. CDR1 and CDR2 (MNHEY, SMNVEV) derive from the germline V gene (reference sequence).

The chain is assembled from TRBV27 and TRBJ2-1, with a tentative D gene TRBD1 over 6 matching bases. This TCR was sampled from a man aged 40-55 years with acute or convalescent COVID-19. Material: peripheral blood. This receptor carries the CDR3 CASSLPSGDEQFF. The bases are TGTGCCAGCAGTTTACCCTCAGGGGATGAGCAGTTCTTC.